The following is a TCR beta chain sequence with its context. Its antigen is currently not known. It has no much larger one-base neighbor in the sample; base qualities were not kept. The data belong to a study of T cells in Graves' hyperthyroidism and ophthalmopathy (dated by TCRdb to the late 2010s). For the study in its entirety: Peripheral blood samples were taken at initial diagnosis, before any treatment was given. The 100 discovery patients were divided at random into training and test sets in a 7:3 ratio. The paper reports TCR Vbeta CDR3 sequencing of approximately 140 peripheral blood samples: fewer than 50 ophthalmopathy, roughly 80 hyperthyroidism and around 17 progressor patients. Prospective prediction of ophthalmopathy was tested in an independent validation cohort consisting of about 19 hyperthyroidism patients and more than 15 patients who later progressed to ophthalmopathy. Once sampling was done, hyperthyroidism patients were given methimazole at a starting dose of 30 mg daily, whereas ophthalmopathy patients were given high-dose intravenous methylprednisolone. A discovery cohort of fewer than 110 patients, about 40 with Graves' ophthalmopathy and roughly 59 with stable Graves' hyperthyroidism, was used to find distinguishing TCR V-J signatures. Thyroid tissue and blood T-cell repertoires from about six Graves' hyperthyroidism patients were also compared in the study. Points the paper makes about the study in general: In validation, the model predicted progression to ophthalmopathy a median of about 5.9 months before onset, with about 64% sensitivity and 72.22% specificity. Blood samples also contained most of the expanded thyroid clonotypes (frequency above 0.001), which suggests that blood repertoires may reflect thyroid immune responses. No statistical method was used to fix the sample size in advance, and group allocation was not hidden from the investigators. Ophthalmopathy was separated from stable hyperthyroidism by a 13 V-J signature model, with over 85% sensitivity and 81% to 82% specificity obtained in cross-validation and 80%/75% obtained in testing.

As encoded in the germline V gene, CDR1 is MGHRA while CDR2 is YSYEKL. Here V drops 2 bases and J drops 2 bases, and the junction holds 1 base not matched to any gene. Including the terminal cysteine and phenylalanine, the CDR3 comprises 14 residues. Just CDR3 DNA is preserved here, 42 bases in frame from base 1. Stable Graves' hyperthyroidism was defined as the absence of progression to ophthalmopathy over 18 months of follow-up. Hyperthyroidism patients were newly diagnosed, had a disease duration of under 2 months, and were aged 18 to 65 years. Exclusion was applied to patients with uncontrolled infections, other autoimmune diseases, pregnancy or lactation. Diagnoses relied on clinical symptoms, serum thyroxine and TRAb, thyroid ultrasound and orbital computed tomography. PBMCs were separated from roughly 10 ml of fresh peripheral blood using Ficoll-Paque density gradient centrifugation. Trizol reagent was used to extract total RNA, and RNA quality was then checked on an Agilent 2100 Bioanalyzer.

Amplification of TCR beta CDR3 regions was carried out from RNA transcripts. The first round of RT-PCR for the TCR CDR3 was performed with the HTBI primer set and the Qiagen OneStep RT-PCR kit. A second multiplex PCR round built the libraries, followed by size selection and purification. The libraries were sequenced on an Illumina HiSeq2000 using paired-end 100 bp reads. The paper's data handling went like this. SOAPnuke was used to process the raw data, throwing out any read that contained adapters or uncalled bases, had a mean Phred below 15, or lacked an exact constant-primer or identifier match. COPE v1.2.5 was used to merge the high-quality paired reads, and each unique nucleotide sequence was defined as a clonotype. Clonotypes were aligned to IMGT TRBV, TRBD and TRBJ reference segments using MiTCR v1.1. The analysis was restricted to V-J combinations with a frequency above 0.0001, which together covered 99.2% of the repertoires. The TCS score was defined as F50 (clonal expansion) divided by E x V (chaos), with BLOSUM62-based TCRdist calculated between CDR3 peptides within each V-J. Welch's t-statistics and random forest reduced roughly 530 V-J features to roughly 13, which were used in a naive Bayes classifier (R e1071). The Morisita-Horn index was used to measure how similar the thyroid and blood repertoires were. Using fastp at Q25 and MiXCR, TCRdb reprocessed the public reads and kept productive beta chains. Each CDR3 protein gets just one entry, which takes the most common genes and DNA from the rows behind it. The V and J calls come from TCRdb's annotation, not from the publication. The sample contains about 840,000 distinct CDR3 sequences, over 35% of them found a single time. The ten largest clones capture about 8.9% of the sample.

The rearrangement combines TRBV4-1 with TRBJ2-7; 9 bases in between match TRBD1. The sequence came from a man in his late teens or twenties with Graves' hyperthyroidism. Material: blood. This receptor has the CDR3 CASSQRDRAYEQYF. DNA sequence: TGCGCCAGCAGCCAACGGGACAGGGCCTACGAGCAGTACTTC.